Presented here are 9 T cell receptor beta chains from one specimen sequenced in a study of PD-L1 blockade in urothelial cancer. The method was immunoSEQ multiplex PCR; TCRdb's version includes in-frame clones alone and lacks a portion of them. The profile covers tens of thousands of clones, with approximately 85% appearing a single time and 6.8% taken by the ten largest. Time point here: pretreatment peripheral blood. Sequencing was performed on PBMCs, taken around atezolizumab (anti-PD-L1) treatment. The receptors shown here come from a man aged 60 to 75 with urothelial cancer.

This clone was found once. The V call is TRBV5-4, the J call TRBJ1-5, with 11 bases lining up with TRBD1. CDR3 size: 19 residues. CDR1 and CDR2 (germline): SGHNT, YYREEE (reference sequence). The J segment lost 1 base and the V segment lost 3 bases, leaving 12 bases of the junction unmatched. CDR3 sequence: CASSYRRTGGVESNQPQHF. In DNA, the CDR3 is TGTGCCAGCAGCTACCGCCGGACAGGGGGCGTGGAGAGCAATCAGCCCCAGCATTTT.

V and J are TRBV30 and TRBJ1-3, with unresolved D. The V end lost 2 bases, the J end lost 0 bases, and 8 bases lay between the germline ends. Germline CDR1 GTSNPN, CDR2 SVGIG (reference sequence). This CDR3 comprises 14 residues. CDR3 DNA: TGTGCCTGGAGTATTCGGGGCTCTGGAAACACCATATATTTT. It specifies CAWSIRGSGNTIYF.

This clone was detected once. At one boundary the junction diverges from the germline segment, which might be a read error. In DNA form, the CDR3 reads TGCGCCAGCAGATTGGATATAGGGGACACCGGGGAGCTGTTTTTT. Translation gives CASRLDIGDTGELFF. The chain combines TRBV5-1 with TRBJ2-2; D is possibly TRBD1 (5 bases). Germline V lookup: CDR1 SGHRS, CDR2 YFSETQ. The CDR3 consists of 15 residues.

The chain recombines TRBV5-4 with TRBJ1-4; perhaps TRBD1 as D (6 bases). Germline V gene sequence: CDR1 SGHNT, CDR2 YYREEE (reference sequence). The germline V and J ends were trimmed by 4 bases and 2 bases, with 21 bases remaining between them. The CDR3 has 18 residues. This chain's CDR3 is CASSVATGLPITNEKLFF. CDR3 DNA sequence: TGTGCCAGCAGCGTGGCCACAGGGTTACCGATTACTAATGAAAAACTGTTTTTT.

This chain joins TRBV5-1 and TRBJ2-1, with 8 bases aligning to TRBD2. Germline V gene data show CDR1 as SGHRS and CDR2 as YFSETQ. The CDR3 has 16 residues. Trimming removed 4 bases from V and 4 bases from J; junction bases left unmatched: 10. For the CDR3, the DNA is TGCGCCAGCAGCCCTTCGGTGTTAGCGGGATACAATGAGCAGTTCTTC. Amino acids: CASSPSVLAGYNEQFF.

This clone was found a few times. This rearrangement joins TRBV6-5 to TRBJ2-6; TRBD1 matches 8 bases. The CDR3 runs 15 residues. Germline lookup yields CDR1 MNHEY and CDR2 SVGAGI. With 8 bases clipped from V and 4 bases from J, the junction kept 7 bases outside the gene matches. CDR3 region: CASFGQGAGANVLTF. The CDR3 DNA is TGTGCCAGCTTTGGACAGGGTGCGGGGGCCAACGTCCTGACTTTC.

This CDR3 is CASQPAGANNQPQHF. The CDR3 coding sequence is TGTGCCAGCCAGCCGGCGGGGGCCAACAATCAGCCCCAGCATTTT. This chain links TRBV6-1 with TRBJ1-5; D might be TRBD1 (6 bases). With 8 bases removed from V and 3 bases from J, the gap between germline ends came to 17 bases. This CDR3 spans 15 amino acids. Per the germline V gene, CDR1 is MNHNS and CDR2 is SASEGT.

This clone occurred once. The J gene is TRBJ2-2, the V gene TRBV6-1, with TRBD2 as a possible D gene (5 bases). Germline loops: CDR1 MNHNS, CDR2 SASEGT. The ends were cut back, 8 bases at V and 7 bases at J, with 14 bases in the middle. The CDR3 has 13 amino acids. The CDR3 DNA follows: TGTGCCAGCCCGGTTAATGCGGGCGGGGAGCTGTTTTTT. Its translation: CASPVNAGGELFF.

This chain joins TRBV5-6 and TRBJ1-5; no definite D call. Deletions cut 0 bases from V and 0 bases from J, with 7 bases between. This CDR3 region has 15 residues. CDR1 and CDR2 from the germline V gene are SGHDT and YYEEEE. The CDR3 nucleotides read TGTGCCAGCAGCTTGGGGGCCAATAGCAATCAGCCCCAGCATTTT. This sequence encodes CASSLGANSNQPQHF.